This T cell receptor beta chain derives from a study of blood T cell repertoires in COVID-19. Sequencing was performed with immunoSEQ multiplex PCR; in TCRdb, only in-frame clones are kept and a portion is missing. The sample holds about 280,000 clones, 88% seen once. Germline V CDR1 and CDR2: MNHEY, SVGAGI. V was pared by 2 bases and J by 0 bases, with 8 bases between. The CDR3 runs to 15 residues. The TCR comes from a woman aged 25 to 45 who had recovered from COVID-19. The sequenced sample consisted of PBMCs or T cells enriched from blood (not recorded which). The V gene is TRBV6-5, the J gene TRBJ1-3; the D gene is possibly TRBD1 (5 bases). The CDR3 nucleotides are TGTGCCAGCAGTTACGGGGCGTACTCTGGAAACACCATATATTTT. Translation gives CASSYGAYSGNTIYF.